This entry concerns a single T cell receptor beta chain. Its antigen is still unknown. These data come from a study of T cell clonotyping in hematopoietic cell transplantation. Findings and caveats of the study: Without cell sorting, CD4 versus CD8 contributions remain unresolved. Few recipient clonotypes overlapped donors; over 95% were de novo at given depth. Broader posttransplant TCR repertoire diversity was predicted by graft donor and pretransplant recipient Inverse Simpson Index values.

Profiled with immunoSEQ multiplex PCR; TCRdb holds only in-frame clones, not every one. The sample has about 7,200 clones, around nine tenths seen once. Source: PBMCs, taken 30 days after allogeneic stem cell transplant. The origin of this receptor is a female patient between 50 and 60 years old who had an allogeneic stem cell transplant from an unrelated donor, so the T cells may come from the graft donor. Some clones in this sample may be carry-over from other donors' samples.

The CDR3 sequence is CARGRADYNEQFF. As DNA, the CDR3 is TGTGCCAGAGGGAGAGCGGACTACAATGAGCAGTTCTTC. The chain joins TRBV11-2 to TRBJ2-1; TRBD2 might be the D (5 bases). The CDR3 totals 13 residues. Trimming took 9 bases from V and 3 from J, leaving 12 bases between them. Germline assignment: CDR1 SGHAT and CDR2 FQNNGV.